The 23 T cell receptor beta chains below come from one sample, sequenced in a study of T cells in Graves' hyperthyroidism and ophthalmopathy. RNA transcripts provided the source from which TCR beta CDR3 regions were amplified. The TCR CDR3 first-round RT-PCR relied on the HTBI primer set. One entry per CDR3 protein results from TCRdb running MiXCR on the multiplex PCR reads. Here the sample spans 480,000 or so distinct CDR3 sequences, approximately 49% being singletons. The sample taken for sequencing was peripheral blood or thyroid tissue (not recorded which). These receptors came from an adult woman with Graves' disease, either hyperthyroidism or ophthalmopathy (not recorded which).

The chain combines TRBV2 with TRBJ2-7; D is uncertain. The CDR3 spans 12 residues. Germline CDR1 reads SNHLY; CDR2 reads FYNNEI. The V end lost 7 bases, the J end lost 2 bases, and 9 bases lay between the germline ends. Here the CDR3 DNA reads TGTGCCAGCATGCTCGCAACCTACGAGCAGTACTTC. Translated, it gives CASMLATYEQYF. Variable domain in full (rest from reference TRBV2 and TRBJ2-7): EPEVTQTPSHQVTQMGQEVILRCVPISNHLYFYWYRQILGQKVEFLVSFYNNEISEKSEIFDDQFSVERPDGSNFTLKIRSTKLEDSAMYFCASMLATYEQYFGPGTRLTVT.

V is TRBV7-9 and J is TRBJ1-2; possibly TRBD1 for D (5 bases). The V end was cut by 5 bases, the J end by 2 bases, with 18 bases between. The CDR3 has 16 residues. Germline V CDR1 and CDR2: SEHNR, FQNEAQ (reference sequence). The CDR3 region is CASSPMGEGSNYGYTF. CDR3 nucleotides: TGTGCCAGCAGCCCTATGGGGGAGGGAAGCAACTATGGCTACACCTTC.

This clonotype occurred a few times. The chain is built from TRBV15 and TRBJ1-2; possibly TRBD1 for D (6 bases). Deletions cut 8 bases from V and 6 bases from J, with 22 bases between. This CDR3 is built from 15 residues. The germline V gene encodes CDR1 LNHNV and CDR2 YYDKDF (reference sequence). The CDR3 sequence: CATSRDTSGDDGYTF. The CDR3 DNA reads TGTGCCACCTCCCGGGACACTTCCGGGGACGATGGCTACACCTTC. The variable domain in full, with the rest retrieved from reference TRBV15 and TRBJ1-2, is DAMVIQNPRYQVTQFGKPVTLSCSQTLNHNVMYWYQQKSSQAPKLLFHYYDKDFNNEADTPDNFQSRRPNTSFCFLDIRSPGLGDTAMYLCATSRDTSGDDGYTFGSGTRLTVV.

CDR3 sequence: CASSLPLREGPSQETQYF. The CDR3 nucleotides are TGTGCCAGCAGTTTGCCGTTGCGGGAGGGCCCCTCCCAAGAGACCCAGTACTTC. The chain has TRBV7-8 and TRBJ2-5; 9 bases fit TRBD2. Germline V CDR1 and CDR2: SGHVS, FQNEAQ. This CDR3 comprises 18 residues. V was clipped by 6 bases and J by 1 base; unmatched bases: 15.

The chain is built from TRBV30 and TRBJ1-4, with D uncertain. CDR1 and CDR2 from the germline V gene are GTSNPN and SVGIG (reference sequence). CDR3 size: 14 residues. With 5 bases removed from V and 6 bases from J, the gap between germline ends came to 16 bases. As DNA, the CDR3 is TGTGCCTGGGTTCGGAAGAATCTCGATGAAAAACTGTTTTTT. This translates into CAWVRKNLDEKLFF.

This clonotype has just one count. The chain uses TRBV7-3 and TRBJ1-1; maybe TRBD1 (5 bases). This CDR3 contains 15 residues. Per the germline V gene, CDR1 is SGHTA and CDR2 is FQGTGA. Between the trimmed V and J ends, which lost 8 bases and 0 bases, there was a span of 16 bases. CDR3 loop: CASCETWGVNTEAFF. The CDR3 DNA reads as TGTGCCAGCTGTGAGACGTGGGGGGTGAACACTGAAGCTTTCTTT.

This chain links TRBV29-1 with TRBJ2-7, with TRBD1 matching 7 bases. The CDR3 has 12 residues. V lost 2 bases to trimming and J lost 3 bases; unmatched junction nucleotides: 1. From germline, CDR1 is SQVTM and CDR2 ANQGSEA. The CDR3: CSVETGVYEQYF. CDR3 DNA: TGCAGCGTTGAAACAGGGGTCTACGAGCAGTACTTC.

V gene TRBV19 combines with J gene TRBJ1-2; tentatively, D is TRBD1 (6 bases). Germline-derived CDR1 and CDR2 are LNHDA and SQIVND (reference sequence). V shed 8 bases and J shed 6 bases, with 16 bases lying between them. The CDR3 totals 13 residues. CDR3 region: CASGTQEKHGYTF. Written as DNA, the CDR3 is TGTGCCAGTGGGACACAGGAAAAACATGGCTACACCTTC. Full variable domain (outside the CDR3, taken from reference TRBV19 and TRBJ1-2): DGGITQSPKYLFRKEGQNVTLSCEQNLNHDAMYWYRQDPGQGLRLIYYSQIVNDFQKGDIAEGYSVSREKKESFPLTVTSAQKNPTAFYLCASGTQEKHGYTFGSGTRLTVV.

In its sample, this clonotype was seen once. In nucleotides, the CDR3 is TGCGCCAGCAGCGAGGGACAGCCTGGAAACACCGGGGAGCTGTTTTTT. Its protein product is CASSEGQPGNTGELFF. This rearrangement joins TRBV5-1 to TRBJ2-2; 7 bases align to TRBD1. Germline V gene lookup returns CDR1 SGHRS and CDR2 YFSETQ. Trimming cost V 4 bases and J 2 bases; bases outside gene matches: 8. The CDR3 has 16 residues. Together with reference TRBV5-1 and TRBJ2-2, the CDR3 gives the full variable domain: KAGVTQTPRYLIKTRGQQVTLSCSPISGHRSVSWYQQTPGQGLQFLFEYFSETQRNKGNFPGRFSGRQFSNSRSEMNVSTLELGDSALYLCASSEGQPGNTGELFFGEGSRLTVL.

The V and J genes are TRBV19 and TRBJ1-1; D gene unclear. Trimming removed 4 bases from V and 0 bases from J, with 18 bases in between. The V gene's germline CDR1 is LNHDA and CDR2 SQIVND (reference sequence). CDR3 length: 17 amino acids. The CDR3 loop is CASSTPMSSRMNTEAFF. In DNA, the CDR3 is TGTGCCAGTAGTACCCCGATGAGTAGTCGCATGAACACTGAAGCTTTCTTT. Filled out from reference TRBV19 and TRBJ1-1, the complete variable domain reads DGGITQSPKYLFRKEGQNVTLSCEQNLNHDAMYWYRQDPGQGLRLIYYSQIVNDFQKGDIAEGYSVSREKKESFPLTVTSAQKNPTAFYLCASSTPMSSRMNTEAFFGQGTRLTVV.

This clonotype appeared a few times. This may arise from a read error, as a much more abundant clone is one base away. The DNA of the CDR3 is TGTGCCAGCAGCGTAGGCGGGAGGGCCTACGAGCAGTACTTC. Amino acids: CASSVGGRAYEQYF. The V gene is TRBV9, the J gene TRBJ2-7; 9 positions match TRBD2. The V segment lost 0 bases and the J segment 2 bases; nucleotides outside the gene matches: 0. The CDR3 is 14 amino acids. Per the germline V gene, CDR1 is SGDLS and CDR2 is YYNGEE.

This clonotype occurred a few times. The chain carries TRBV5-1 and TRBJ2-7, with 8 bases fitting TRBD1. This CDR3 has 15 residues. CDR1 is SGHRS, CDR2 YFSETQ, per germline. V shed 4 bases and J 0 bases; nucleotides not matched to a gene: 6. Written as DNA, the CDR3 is TGCGCCAGCAGCACCGGGACAGGAGACTCCTACGAGCAGTACTTC. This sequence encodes CASSTGTGDSYEQYF.

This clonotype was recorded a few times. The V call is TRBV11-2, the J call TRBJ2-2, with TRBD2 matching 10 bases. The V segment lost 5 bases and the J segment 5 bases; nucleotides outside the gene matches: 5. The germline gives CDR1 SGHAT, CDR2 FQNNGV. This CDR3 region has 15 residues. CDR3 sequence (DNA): TGTGCCAGCAGCGGGGCTAGCGGGAGTACCGGGGAGCTGTTTTTT. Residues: CASSGASGSTGELFF.

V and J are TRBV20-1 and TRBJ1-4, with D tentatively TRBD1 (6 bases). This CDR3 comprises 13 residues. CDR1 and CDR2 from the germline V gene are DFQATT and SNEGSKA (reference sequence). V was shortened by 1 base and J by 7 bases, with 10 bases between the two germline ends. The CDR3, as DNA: TGCAGTGCTAGAGGACAGGATGTTGAAAAACTGTTTTTT. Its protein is CSARGQDVEKLFF.

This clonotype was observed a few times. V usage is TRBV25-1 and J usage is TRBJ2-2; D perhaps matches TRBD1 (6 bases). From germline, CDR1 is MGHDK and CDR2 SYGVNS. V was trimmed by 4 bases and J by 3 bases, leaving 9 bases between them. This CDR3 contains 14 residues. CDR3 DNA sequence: TGTGCCAGCAGTGGGGGACAAGACACCGGGGAGCTGTTTTTT. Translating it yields CASSGGQDTGELFF.

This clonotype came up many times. The CDR3 coding sequence is TGTGCCAGCAGCCAAGTCGGCGGGTCACCCCTCCACTTT. Amino acid sequence: CASSQVGGSPLHF. This chain joins TRBV3-1 and TRBJ1-6; no reliable D call. Trimming removed 1 base at V and 10 bases at J, with 8 bases between. The CDR3 runs to 13 residues. Germline V gene lookup returns CDR1 LGHDT and CDR2 YNNKEL (reference sequence).

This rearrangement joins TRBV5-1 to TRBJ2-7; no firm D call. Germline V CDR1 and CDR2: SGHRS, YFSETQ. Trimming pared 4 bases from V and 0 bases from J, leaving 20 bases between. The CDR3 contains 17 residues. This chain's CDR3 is CASSLLSTVSSSYEQYF. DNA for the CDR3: TGCGCCAGCAGCCTCCTATCCACGGTGTCGAGCTCCTACGAGCAGTACTTC.

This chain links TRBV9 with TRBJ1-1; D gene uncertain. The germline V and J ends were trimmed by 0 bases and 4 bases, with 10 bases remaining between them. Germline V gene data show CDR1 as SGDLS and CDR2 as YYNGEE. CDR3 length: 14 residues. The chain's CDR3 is CASSVGLEGTEAFF. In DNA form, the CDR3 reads TGTGCCAGCAGCGTAGGACTCGAGGGCACTGAAGCTTTCTTT.

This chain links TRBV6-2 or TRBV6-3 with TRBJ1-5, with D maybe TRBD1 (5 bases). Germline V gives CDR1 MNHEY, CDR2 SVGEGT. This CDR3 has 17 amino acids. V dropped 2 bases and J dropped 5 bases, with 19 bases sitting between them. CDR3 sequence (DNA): TGTGCCAGCAGTTACGACCCCCGGCAGGGTGGGGATCAGCCCCAGCATTTT. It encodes CASSYDPRQGGDQPQHF.

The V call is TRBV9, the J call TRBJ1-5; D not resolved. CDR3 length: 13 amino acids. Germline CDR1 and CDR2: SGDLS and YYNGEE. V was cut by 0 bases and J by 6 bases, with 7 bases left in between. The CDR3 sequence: CASSVDSGQPQHF. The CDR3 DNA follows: TGTGCCAGCAGCGTAGATTCCGGTCAGCCCCAGCATTTT.

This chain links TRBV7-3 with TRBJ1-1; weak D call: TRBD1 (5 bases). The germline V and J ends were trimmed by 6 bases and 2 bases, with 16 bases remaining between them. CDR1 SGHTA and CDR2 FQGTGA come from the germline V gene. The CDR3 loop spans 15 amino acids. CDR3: CASSVRGRVNTEAFF. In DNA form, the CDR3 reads TGTGCCAGCAGTGTAAGGGGCAGAGTAAACACTGAAGCTTTCTTT.

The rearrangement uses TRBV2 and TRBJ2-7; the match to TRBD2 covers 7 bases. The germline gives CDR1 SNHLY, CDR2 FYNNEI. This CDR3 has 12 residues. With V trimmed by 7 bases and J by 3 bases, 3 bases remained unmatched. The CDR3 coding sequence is TGTGCCAGCACCGGACTAGGCTACGAGCAGTACTTC. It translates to CASTGLGYEQYF.

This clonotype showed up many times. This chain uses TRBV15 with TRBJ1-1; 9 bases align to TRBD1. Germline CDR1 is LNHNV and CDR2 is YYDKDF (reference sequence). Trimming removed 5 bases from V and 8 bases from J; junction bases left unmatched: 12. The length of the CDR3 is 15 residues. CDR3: CATSLPGTGLSEAFF. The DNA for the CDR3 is TGTGCCACCAGCCTACCCGGGACAGGGCTGTCGGAAGCTTTCTTT.